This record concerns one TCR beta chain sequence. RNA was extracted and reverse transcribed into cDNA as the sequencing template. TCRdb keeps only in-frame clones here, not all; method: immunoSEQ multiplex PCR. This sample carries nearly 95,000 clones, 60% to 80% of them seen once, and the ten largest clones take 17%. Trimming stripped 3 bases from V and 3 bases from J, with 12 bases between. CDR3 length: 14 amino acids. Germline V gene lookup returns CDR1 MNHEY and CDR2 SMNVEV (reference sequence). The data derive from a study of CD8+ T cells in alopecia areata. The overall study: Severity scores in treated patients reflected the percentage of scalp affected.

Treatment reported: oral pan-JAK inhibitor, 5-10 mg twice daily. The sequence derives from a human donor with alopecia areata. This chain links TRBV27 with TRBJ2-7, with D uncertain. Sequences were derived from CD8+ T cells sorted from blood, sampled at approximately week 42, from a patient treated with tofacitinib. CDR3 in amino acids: CASSFSTGGYEQYF. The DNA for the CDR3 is TGTGCCAGCAGTTTTTCGACGGGTGGCTACGAGCAGTACTTC.